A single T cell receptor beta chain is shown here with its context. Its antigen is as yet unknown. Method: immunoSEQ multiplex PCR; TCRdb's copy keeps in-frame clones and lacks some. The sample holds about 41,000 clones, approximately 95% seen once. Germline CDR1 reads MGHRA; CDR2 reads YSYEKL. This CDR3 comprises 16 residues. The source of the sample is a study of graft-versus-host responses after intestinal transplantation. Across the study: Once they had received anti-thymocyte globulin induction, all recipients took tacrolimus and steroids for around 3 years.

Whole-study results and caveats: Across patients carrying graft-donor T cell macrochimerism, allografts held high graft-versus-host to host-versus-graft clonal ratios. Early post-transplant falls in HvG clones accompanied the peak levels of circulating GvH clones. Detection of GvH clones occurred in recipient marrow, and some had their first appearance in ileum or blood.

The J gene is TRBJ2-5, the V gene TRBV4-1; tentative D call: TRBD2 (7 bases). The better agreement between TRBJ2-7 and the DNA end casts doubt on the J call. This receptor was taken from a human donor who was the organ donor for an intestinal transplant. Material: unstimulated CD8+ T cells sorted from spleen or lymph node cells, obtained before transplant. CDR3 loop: CASSPEGGFLGDEQYF. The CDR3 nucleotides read TGCGCCAGCAGCCCTGAGGGGGGGTTTTTAGGGGACGAGCAGTACTTC.